This T cell receptor (beta chain) came from a study of blood T cell repertoires in COVID-19. Whole-study context: The study drew acute and convalescent COVID-19 samples from the United States, Italy and Spain.

Study processing details: The assay estimated nucleated cells by amplifying reference gene primers. The method was immunoSEQ multiplex PCR; TCRdb's version includes in-frame clones alone and lacks a portion of them. That table supplies the V and J calls and clone size; D and trimming were determined from the DNA. The sample yields some 74,000 clones, nearly 80% seen once. Sequencing was carried out using peripheral blood. This TCR was sampled from a human donor in a cohort sampled during active COVID-19.

This chain's CDR3 is CASSSRSGTGGNQPQHF. CDR3 sequence (DNA): TGTGCCAGTAGTTCACGATCCGGGACAGGGGGCAATCAGCCCCAGCATTTT. V gene TRBV19 combines with J gene TRBJ1-5; TRBD1 matches at 10 bases. CDR1 is LNHDA, CDR2 SQIVND, per germline (reference sequence). The CDR3 covers 17 residues. V was clipped by 5 bases and J by 2 bases; unmatched bases: 9.